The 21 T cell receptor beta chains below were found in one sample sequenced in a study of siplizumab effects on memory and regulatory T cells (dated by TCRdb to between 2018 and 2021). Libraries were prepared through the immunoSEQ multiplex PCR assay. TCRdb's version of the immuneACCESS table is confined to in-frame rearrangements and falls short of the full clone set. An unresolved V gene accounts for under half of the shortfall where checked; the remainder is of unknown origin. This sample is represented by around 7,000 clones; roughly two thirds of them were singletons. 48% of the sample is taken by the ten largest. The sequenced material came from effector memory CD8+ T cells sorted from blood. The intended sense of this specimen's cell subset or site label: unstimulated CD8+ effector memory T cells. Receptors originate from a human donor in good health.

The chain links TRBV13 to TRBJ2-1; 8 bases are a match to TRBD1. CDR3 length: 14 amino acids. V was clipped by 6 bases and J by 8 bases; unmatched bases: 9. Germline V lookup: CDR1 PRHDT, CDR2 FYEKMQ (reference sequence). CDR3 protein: CASSPWTGSYEQFF. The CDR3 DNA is TGTGCCAGCAGTCCGTGGACAGGGTCCTATGAGCAGTTCTTC.

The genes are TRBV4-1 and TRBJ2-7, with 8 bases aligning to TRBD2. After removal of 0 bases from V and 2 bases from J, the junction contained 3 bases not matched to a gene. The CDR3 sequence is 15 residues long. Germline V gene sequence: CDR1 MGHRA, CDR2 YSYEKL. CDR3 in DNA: TGCGCCAGCAGCCAAGAAACTAGCGGAACCTACGAGCAGTACTTC. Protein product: CASSQETSGTYEQYF.

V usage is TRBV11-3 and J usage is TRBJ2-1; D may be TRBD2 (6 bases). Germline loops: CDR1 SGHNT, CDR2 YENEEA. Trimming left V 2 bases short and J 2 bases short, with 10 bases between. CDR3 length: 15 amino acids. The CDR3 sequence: CASSLNGSPYNEQFF. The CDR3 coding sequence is TGTGCCAGCAGCTTAAACGGGAGTCCCTACAATGAGCAGTTCTTC. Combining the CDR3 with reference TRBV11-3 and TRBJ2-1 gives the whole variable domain EAGVVQSPRYKIIEKKQPVAFWCNPISGHNTLYWYLQNLGQGPELLIRYENEEAVDDSQLPKDRFSAERLKGVDSTLKIQPAELGDSAVYLCASSLNGSPYNEQFFGPGTRLTVL.

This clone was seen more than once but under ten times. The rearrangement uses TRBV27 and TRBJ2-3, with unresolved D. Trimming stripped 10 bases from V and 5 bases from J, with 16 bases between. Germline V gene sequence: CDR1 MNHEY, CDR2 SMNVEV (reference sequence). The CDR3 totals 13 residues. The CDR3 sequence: CATIPPQRDTQYF. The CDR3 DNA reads TGTGCCACCATCCCCCCCCAGCGAGATACGCAGTATTTT.

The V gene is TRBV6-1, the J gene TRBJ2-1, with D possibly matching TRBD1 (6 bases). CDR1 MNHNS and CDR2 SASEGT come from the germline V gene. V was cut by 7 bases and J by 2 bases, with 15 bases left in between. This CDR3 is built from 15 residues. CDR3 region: CASKKRTVPYNEQFF. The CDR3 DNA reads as TGTGCCAGCAAGAAAAGGACAGTGCCCTACAATGAGCAGTTCTTC.

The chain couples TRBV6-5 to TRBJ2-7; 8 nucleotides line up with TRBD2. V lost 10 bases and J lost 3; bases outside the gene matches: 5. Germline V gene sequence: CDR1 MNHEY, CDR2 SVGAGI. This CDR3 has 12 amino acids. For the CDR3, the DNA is TGTGCCACCATAGCGGGAAACTACGAGCAGTACTTC. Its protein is CATIAGNYEQYF.

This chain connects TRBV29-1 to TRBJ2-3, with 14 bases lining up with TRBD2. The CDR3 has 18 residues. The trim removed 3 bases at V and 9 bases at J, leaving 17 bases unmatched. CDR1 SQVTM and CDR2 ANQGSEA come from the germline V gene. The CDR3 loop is CSVEIKGLAGEFHPTQYF. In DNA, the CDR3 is TGCAGCGTTGAGATTAAGGGACTAGCGGGGGAGTTCCACCCCACGCAGTATTTT.

CDR3 protein: CASSYTLGTGALEQYF. Here the CDR3 DNA reads TGTGCCAGCAGTTACACCCTCGGGACAGGGGCACTCGAGCAGTACTTC. The chain recombines TRBV25-1 with TRBJ2-7, with 10 bases that match TRBD1. The CDR3 has 16 amino acids. The V segment lost 5 bases and the J segment 6 bases; nucleotides outside the gene matches: 13. The V gene's germline CDR1 is MGHDK and CDR2 SYGVNS.

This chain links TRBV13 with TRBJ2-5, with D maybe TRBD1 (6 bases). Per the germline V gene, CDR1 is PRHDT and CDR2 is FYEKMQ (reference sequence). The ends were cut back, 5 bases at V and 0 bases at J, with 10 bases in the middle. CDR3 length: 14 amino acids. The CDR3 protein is CASSLWDNQETQYF. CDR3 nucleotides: TGTGCCAGCAGCCTCTGGGACAACCAAGAGACCCAGTACTTC.

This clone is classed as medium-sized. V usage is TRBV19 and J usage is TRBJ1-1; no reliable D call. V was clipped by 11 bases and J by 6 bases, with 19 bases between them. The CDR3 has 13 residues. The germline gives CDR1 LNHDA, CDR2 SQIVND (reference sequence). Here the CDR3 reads CAVENLEYAEAFF. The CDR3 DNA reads TGTGCCGTAGAGAATTTGGAGTATGCTGAAGCTTTCTTT.

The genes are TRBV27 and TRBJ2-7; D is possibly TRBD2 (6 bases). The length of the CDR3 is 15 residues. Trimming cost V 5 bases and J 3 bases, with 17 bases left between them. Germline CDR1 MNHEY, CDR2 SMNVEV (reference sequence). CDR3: CASSPRGSGGYEQYF. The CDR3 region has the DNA TGTGCCAGCAGTCCCCGGGGTAGCGGAGGCTACGAGCAGTACTTC.

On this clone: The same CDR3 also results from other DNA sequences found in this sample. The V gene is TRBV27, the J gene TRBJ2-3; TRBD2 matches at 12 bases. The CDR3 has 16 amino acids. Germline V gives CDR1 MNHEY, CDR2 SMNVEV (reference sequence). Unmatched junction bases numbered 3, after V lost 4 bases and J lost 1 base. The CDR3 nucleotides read TGTGCCAGCAGTTCCAGACTAGCGGGAGGCACAGATACGCAGTATTTT. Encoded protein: CASSSRLAGGTDTQYF.

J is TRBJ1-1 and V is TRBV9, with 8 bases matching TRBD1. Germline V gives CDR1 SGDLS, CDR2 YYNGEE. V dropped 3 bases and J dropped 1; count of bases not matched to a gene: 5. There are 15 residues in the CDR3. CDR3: CASSAGGPWNTEAFF. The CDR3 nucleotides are TGTGCCAGCAGCGCAGGGGGCCCGTGGAACACTGAAGCTTTCTTT.

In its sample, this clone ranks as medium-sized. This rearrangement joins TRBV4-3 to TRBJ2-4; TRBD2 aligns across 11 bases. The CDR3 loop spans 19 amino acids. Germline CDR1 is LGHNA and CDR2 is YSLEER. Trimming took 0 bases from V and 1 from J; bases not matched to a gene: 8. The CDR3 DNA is TGCGCCAGCAGCCAAGAGGGTAGCGGGAGGGCCACGGCCAAAAACATTCAGTACTTC. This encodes CASSQEGSGRATAKNIQYF.

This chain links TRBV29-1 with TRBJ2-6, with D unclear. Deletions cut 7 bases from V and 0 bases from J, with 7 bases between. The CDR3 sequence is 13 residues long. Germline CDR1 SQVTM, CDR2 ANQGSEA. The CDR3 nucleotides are TGCAGCGGGTGGCTCTCTGGGGCCAACGTCCTGACTTTC. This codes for CSGWLSGANVLTF.

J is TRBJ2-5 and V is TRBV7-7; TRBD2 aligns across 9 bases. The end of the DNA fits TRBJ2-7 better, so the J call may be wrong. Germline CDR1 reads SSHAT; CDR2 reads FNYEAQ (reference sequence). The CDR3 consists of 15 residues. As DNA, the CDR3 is TGTGCCAGCAGCTTATCGGCTAGCGGGATCTACGAGCAGTACTTC. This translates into CASSLSASGIYEQYF.

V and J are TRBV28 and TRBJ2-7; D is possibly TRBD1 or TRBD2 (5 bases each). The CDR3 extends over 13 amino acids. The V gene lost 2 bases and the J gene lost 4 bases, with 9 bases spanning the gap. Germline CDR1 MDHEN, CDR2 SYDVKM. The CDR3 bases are TGTGCCAGCAGTTTACAGGGAGAGTACGAGCAGTACTTC. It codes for CASSLQGEYEQYF.

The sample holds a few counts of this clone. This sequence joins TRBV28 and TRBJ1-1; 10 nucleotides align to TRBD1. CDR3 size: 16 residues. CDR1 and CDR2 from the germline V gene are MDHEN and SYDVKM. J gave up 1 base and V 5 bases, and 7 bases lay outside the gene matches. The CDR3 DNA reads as TGTGCCAGCAGTCCCGGGACAGGGGACAGGAACACTGAAGCTTTCTTT. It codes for CASSPGTGDRNTEAFF.

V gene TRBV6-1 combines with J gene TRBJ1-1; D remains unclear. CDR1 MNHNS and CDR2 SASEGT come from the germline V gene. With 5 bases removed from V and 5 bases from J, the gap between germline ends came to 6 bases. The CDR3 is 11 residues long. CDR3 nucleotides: TGTGCCAGCAGTTCGTGGACTGAAGCTTTCTTT. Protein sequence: CASSSWTEAFF.

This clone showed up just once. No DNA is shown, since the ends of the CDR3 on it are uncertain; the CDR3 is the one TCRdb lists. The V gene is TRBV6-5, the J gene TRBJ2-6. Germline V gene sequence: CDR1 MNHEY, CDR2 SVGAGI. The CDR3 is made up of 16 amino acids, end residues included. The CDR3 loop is CASSSSDGSGANVLTF.

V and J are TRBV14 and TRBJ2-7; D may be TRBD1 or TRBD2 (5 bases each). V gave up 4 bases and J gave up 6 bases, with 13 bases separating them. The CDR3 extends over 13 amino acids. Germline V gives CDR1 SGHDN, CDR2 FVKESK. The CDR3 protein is CASSLGPAAEQYF. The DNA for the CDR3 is TGTGCCAGCAGCCTGGGACCCGCCGCCGAGCAGTACTTC.